The next 3 T cell receptor beta chains were all read from a single sample in a study of regulatory T cells in long-lasting Graves disease. CDR3 regions were amplified by Arm-PCR using iRepertoire HTBI primers to build TCR beta libraries. TCRdb used MiXCR to reprocess the multiplex PCR reads, holding one entry per CDR3 protein. The sample has 300,000 to 500,000 distinct CDR3 sequences, roughly 20% seen once; the top ten hold less than 25%. This sample's time point: persistent/refractory GD, antithyroid drugs over 5 years with positive TRAb. PBMC RNA served as the TCR library source. The source material was peripheral blood mononuclear cells (PBMCs), sampled when the disease was refractory, from a patient treated with antithyroid drugs. The receptors were sampled from a female donor with Graves disease.

The chain couples TRBV20-1 to TRBJ1-1; the D gene is possibly TRBD1 (6 bases). Germline V gene sequence: CDR1 DFQATT, CDR2 SNEGSKA (reference sequence). The CDR3 is made up of 13 amino acids. Trimming left V 5 bases short and J 3 bases short, with 13 bases between. CDR3 bases: TGCAGTGCTGGACGGACAGATTACACTGAAGCTTTCTTT. This codes for CSAGRTDYTEAFF.

This clonotype appeared many times. V usage is TRBV12-5 and J usage is TRBJ1-2; D is unresolved. The germline gives CDR1 LGHNT, CDR2 FRNRAP. V lost 7 bases and J lost 7, with 13 bases in between. The CDR3 has 12 residues. CDR3 protein: CASASDNGGYTF. CDR3 nucleotide sequence: TGTGCTAGTGCCTCAGATAATGGTGGCTACACCTTC.

This clonotype appeared a few times. V usage is TRBV6-2 or TRBV6-3 and J usage is TRBJ2-4; 7 positions match TRBD2. Trimming removed 2 bases from V and 3 bases from J; junction bases left unmatched: 4. In germline, CDR1 is MNHEY, CDR2 SVGEGT. The CDR3 spans 15 residues. The CDR3 nucleotides read TGTGCCAGCAGTTACGGCGGGAGTGGCAAAAACATTCAGTACTTC. It yields the protein CASSYGGSGKNIQYF.